This T cell receptor (beta chain) was recorded in a study of regulatory T cells in long-lasting Graves disease. Overall study: Freshly diagnosed Graves' patients had used antithyroid drugs for under 3 months. General study results and limits: TCR diversity was lower in persistent Graves' patients than in newly diagnosed ones.

Time point indicated: newly diagnosed GD, antithyroid drugs for less than 3 months. RNA from PBMCs was the source of the TCR library. This clonotype was seen many times. What it recognizes is unknown. Germline CDR1 and CDR2: KGHSH and LQKENI. CDR3 length: 15 amino acids. Trimming at V came to 5 bases and at J to 4 bases, leaving 4 bases not matched to a gene. Arm-PCR of CDR3 regions with iRepertoire HTBI primers generated TCR beta libraries. One entry per CDR3 protein results from TCRdb running MiXCR on the multiplex PCR reads. The profile shows 350,000 to 500,000 distinct CDR3 sequences, over 15% of them singletons. The sample was also reused in another study, on T cells in Graves' hyperthyroidism and ophthalmopathy. Per that study: Absent ophthalmopathy progression within 18 months defined stable Graves' hyperthyroidism.

The rearrangement uses TRBV18 and TRBJ1-4; TRBD1 aligns across 10 bases. This TCR came from a woman younger than 45 with Graves disease. Sequenced material: peripheral blood mononuclear cells (PBMCs), taken at new diagnosis, from a patient treated with antithyroid drugs. The CDR3 is CASSSRTGGNEKLFF. The CDR3 region has the DNA TGTGCCAGCTCATCGAGGACAGGGGGTAATGAAAAACTGTTTTTT.